This record looks at one T cell receptor beta chain sequence and its context. Its specificity is unknown. The record originates from a study of T cell responses to AZD1222 COVID-19 vaccine. The data were produced by immunoSEQ multiplex PCR, yet TCRdb's version contains in-frame clones alone and is incomplete. Among about 170,000 clones listed, roughly 92% were seen once. Unmatched junction bases numbered 6, after V lost 2 bases and J lost 0 bases. Germline values: CDR1 SGHKS, CDR2 YYEKEE (reference sequence). This CDR3 has 16 amino acids. Study observations and caveats: Mapped onto spike, vaccine-associated CD4 TCRs spanned it and were dominant at 160-218 and 743-854. Reportedly, nearly half of unique spike TCRs recognized epitopes outside B.1.351/B.1.1.7 mutations. Females made up more of the donors, who were largely white British, and clonal diversity may have come out too low.

The J gene is TRBJ1-1, the V gene TRBV5-5; 8 bases agree with TRBD1. The TCR sequence derives from an adult in good health. The sample in question was peripheral blood, obtained on day 0 of AZD1222 vaccination. This CDR3 reads CASSFRQGSVNTEAFF. As DNA, the CDR3 is TGTGCCAGCAGCTTTCGACAGGGGTCCGTGAACACTGAAGCTTTCTTT.